This passage covers 28 T cell receptor beta chains from one sample sequenced in a study of CD8+CD57+ T cells in acquired aplastic anemia. CDR3 and TCR beta VDJ profiling relied on a genomic DNA template. TCRdb used MiXCR to reprocess the reads, holding one entry per CDR3 protein. The table has 200,000 to 300,000 distinct CDR3 sequences, around 82% seen once. Sequencing involved patients with CD8+CD57+ cell expansion previously shown by flow cytometry. Sequencing was carried out using sorted CD4+, CD8+, or CD8+CD57+ T cells (not recorded which) from PBMCs. The receptors derive from a human donor with aplastic anemia.

V is TRBV7-8 and J is TRBJ2-1; 12 positions match TRBD2. The CDR3 is made up of 15 amino acids. J gave up 10 bases and V 1 base, and 5 bases lay outside the gene matches. The germline CDR1 and CDR2 sequences are SGHVS and FQNEAQ. The CDR3 sequence: CASSLGTSGIEEQFF. For the CDR3, the DNA is TGTGCCAGCAGCTTAGGGACTAGCGGGATTGAGGAGCAGTTCTTC.

This chain joins TRBV7-8 and TRBJ2-1; 7 bases fit TRBD1. CDR1 is SGHVS, CDR2 FQNEAQ, per germline. The V and J ends lost 3 bases and 6 bases, in that order; junction bases with no gene match: 17. The CDR3 is 18 residues long. Here the CDR3 DNA reads TGTGCCAGCAGCTTTCATGAAGACGGGACAGCCCTTTCCAATGAGCAGTTCTTC. Its protein is CASSFHEDGTALSNEQFF.

V usage is TRBV9 and J usage is TRBJ1-1; D uncertain. Trimming removed 7 bases from V and 11 bases from J, with 27 bases in between. The CDR3 covers 15 residues. The germline V gene encodes CDR1 SGDLS and CDR2 YYNGEE. The CDR3 region is CASGVDGNMHNFAFF. CDR3 coding DNA: TGTGCCAGCGGAGTAGATGGGAACATGCACAACTTCGCTTTCTTT.

The rearrangement joins TRBV11-1 to TRBJ1-5; D is unresolved. There are 13 residues in the CDR3. CDR1 and CDR2 (germline): SGHAT, FQDESV (reference sequence). The V and J ends lost 3 bases and 8 bases respectively, with 11 bases between them. The chain's CDR3 is CASSFAVPEPQHF. As DNA, the CDR3 is TGTGCCAGCAGCTTCGCAGTCCCAGAGCCCCAGCATTTT.

A remark on this clonotype: Its ends do not fully match the called genes, so a read error is possible. The J gene is TRBJ1-1, the V gene TRBV7-9; D not resolved. This CDR3 comprises 13 residues. Germline CDR1 SEHNR, CDR2 FQNEAQ (reference sequence). The CDR3 sequence is CASSGGRNTEALF. The CDR3 nucleotides read TGTGCCAGCAGTGGCGGGCGGAACACTGAAGCTCTCTTT.

The chain links TRBV11-2 to TRBJ2-3, with D maybe TRBD2 (6 bases). The CDR3 totals 15 residues. CDR1 SGHAT and CDR2 FQNNGV come from the germline V gene. V shed 1 base and J shed 6 bases, with 14 bases lying between them. The CDR3, as DNA: TGTGCCAGCAGCTTAGCGCGGGGTACGGGGGATACGCAGTATTTT. Amino acid sequence: CASSLARGTGDTQYF.

This chain connects TRBV7-8 to TRBJ2-7, with TRBD1 matching over 8 bases. The CDR3 contains 14 residues. The ends lost 7 bases at V and 3 bases at J; junction bases unmatched: 8. Germline-derived CDR1 and CDR2 are SGHVS and FQNEAQ. CDR3 sequence: CASKLTGGDYEQYF. DNA for the CDR3: TGTGCCAGCAAGTTAACAGGGGGTGACTACGAGCAGTACTTC.

The genes are TRBV7-8 and TRBJ2-5; D possibly corresponds to TRBD2 (6 bases). Trimming pared 0 bases from V and 11 bases from J, leaving 22 bases between. The CDR3 has 16 amino acids. Germline values: CDR1 SGHVS, CDR2 FQNEAQ. The chain's CDR3 is CASSLAGEAVTESQYF. The DNA for the CDR3 is TGTGCCAGCAGCTTAGCCGGGGAGGCCGTTACGGAGTCTCAGTACTTC.

The chain links TRBV7-2 to TRBJ2-1; D gene uncertain. The V and J ends lost 5 bases and 11 bases respectively, with 25 bases between them. CDR1 is SGHTA and CDR2 is FQGNSA in the germline V gene. The CDR3 loop spans 16 amino acids. Written as DNA, the CDR3 is TGTGCCAGCAGCGCCAAAAGAAGCGAGTGGGGTGAGCAGCAGTTCTTC. Encoded protein: CASSAKRSEWGEQQFF.

V is TRBV11-3 and J is TRBJ2-7; 7 bases fit TRBD1. V was clipped by 0 bases and J by 4 bases; unmatched bases: 9. This CDR3 is 16 amino acids long. CDR1 SGHNT and CDR2 YENEEA come from the germline V gene. CDR3 amino acids: CASSLDLTGSGYEQYV. As DNA, the CDR3 is TGTGCCAGCAGCTTAGATCTGACAGGGAGTGGGTACGAGCAGTACGTC.

As for this clonotype: A read error may account for a junction end that differs from germline. The chain combines TRBV7-8 with TRBJ1-2; tentatively, D is TRBD1 (6 bases). Germline-derived CDR1 and CDR2 are SGHVS and FQNEAQ. The CDR3 contains 14 residues. DNA of the CDR3: TGTGCCACCAGCATAGCTGGACAGCGCGGTACCTACACCTTC. It codes for CATSIAGQRGTYTF.

In the case of this clonotype: Given the absence of the conserved phenylalanine or tryptophan at the CDR3 end, a read error is likely. The DNA is omitted, as the CDR3 cannot be located on it reliably, and the CDR3 follows TCRdb's listing. This chain links TRBV4-1 with TRBJ2-1; the table's TRBD1 call for D was not verified on the DNA. The germline V gene encodes CDR1 MGHRA and CDR2 YSYEKL. The CDR3 is 15 amino acids in total, end residues counted. CDR3 region: CASSQGLAGGYTFGS.

Turning to this clonotype: One end of the junction fails to match germline, which may point to a read error. V gene TRBV9 combines with J gene TRBJ2-3, with D unresolved. The CDR3 sequence is 13 residues long. In germline, CDR1 is SGDLS, CDR2 YYNGEE. DNA of the CDR3: TGTGCCAGCAGCTTAGGGCGAACAGATACGGAGTATTTT. Amino acid sequence: CASSLGRTDTEYF.

About this clonotype itself: A read error may produce the germline difference seen at one junction end. The rearrangement uses TRBV7-9 and TRBJ2-3; the D gene is possibly TRBD2 (5 bases). The CDR3 length is 14 residues. Looked up from germline, CDR1 is SEHNR and CDR2 is FQNEAQ (reference sequence). The DNA for the CDR3 is TGTGCCAGCAGTGAAGAGCTCGCGGGCGCGTCAGATACGTTT. Translating it yields CASSEELAGASDTF. The full variable domain, its missing parts supplied by reference TRBV7-9 and TRBJ2-3, is DTGVSQNPRHKITKRGQNVTFRCDPISEHNRLYWYRQTLGQGPEFLTYFQNEAQLEKSRLLSDRFSAERPKGSFSTLEIQRTEQGDSAMYLCASSEELAGASDTFGPGTRLTVL.

This chain joins TRBV2 and TRBJ1-1; no clear D. The length of the CDR3 is 14 residues. Germline lookup yields CDR1 SNHLY and CDR2 FYNNEI. Trimming removed 1 base at V and 6 bases at J, with 12 bases between. CDR3 nucleotides: TGTGCCAGCAGTGAAGGGGTGAGGGTCTCTGAAGCTTTCTTT. Its protein product is CASSEGVRVSEAFF.

About this clonotype itself: Because it lacks the conserved phenylalanine or tryptophan at the end, this CDR3 is likely a read error. No DNA is shown, since the ends of the CDR3 on it are uncertain; the CDR3 is the one TCRdb lists. The V and J genes are TRBV2 and TRBJ2-1; the table calls TRBD2, which could not be checked here. The CDR3 contains 14 residues when both ends are counted. Germline CDR1 SNHLY, CDR2 FYNNEI. This chain's CDR3 is CASGLGAWGNEQFG.

The table lists this clonotype with a count of one. The chain links TRBV7-9 to TRBJ2-1; perhaps TRBD2 as D (7 bases). Germline assignment: CDR1 SEHNR and CDR2 FQNEAQ (reference sequence). V was pared by 1 base and J by 13 bases, with 23 bases between. This CDR3 region has 16 residues. The CDR3 region has the DNA TGTGCCAGCAGCTTAGAACCCGGGGGGCTGAGCGATGGACAGTTCTTC. This translates into CASSLEPGGLSDGQFF.

On this clonotype itself: An end of the junction differs from the germline gene, which may be a read error. This chain joins TRBV7-3 and TRBJ2-1; D is undetermined. The CDR3 has 14 residues. Per the germline V gene, CDR1 is SGHTA and CDR2 is FQGTGA. In nucleotides, the CDR3 is TGTGCCAGCTCAAGCCAGGCCAACGCCGTTGAACACTGCTTC. Amino acid sequence: CASSSQANAVEHCF. Based on the CDR3 plus reference TRBV7-3 and TRBJ2-1, the full variable domain is GAGVSQTPSNKVTEKGKYVELRCDPISGHTALYWYRQSLGQGPEFLIYFQGTGAADDSGLPNDRFFAVRPEGSVSTLKIQRTERGDSAVYLCASSSQANAVEHCFGPGTRLTVL.

This clonotype was seen only a few times. This sequence joins TRBV19 and TRBJ2-7; 11 nucleotides agree with TRBD2. Unmatched junction bases numbered 3, after V lost 6 bases and J lost 2 bases. The CDR3 loop spans 14 amino acids. The V gene's germline CDR1 is LNHDA and CDR2 SQIVND (reference sequence). The CDR3 region is CASSLTSGAYEQYV. In DNA, the CDR3 is TGTGCCAGTAGCCTGACTAGCGGGGCCTACGAGCAGTACGTC.

With respect to this clonotype: The junction and the germline gene differ at one end; a read error may be behind it. The V call is TRBV7-2, the J call TRBJ1-5, with a weak D call TRBD1 (5 bases). In germline, CDR1 is SGHTA, CDR2 FQGNSA. This CDR3 is built from 13 residues. The CDR3 sequence is CASSLTGTQPQQF. The CDR3 region has the DNA TGCGCCAGCAGCCTTACGGGGACTCAGCCTCAGCAGTTT.

CDR3 sequence reads: CASKFTGDYYEQYF. The CDR3 DNA sequence: TGTGCCAGTAAGTTCACAGGGGACTACTACGAGCAGTACTTC. V is TRBV6-1 and J is TRBJ2-7, with D perhaps TRBD1 or TRBD2 (7 bases each). CDR3 size: 14 residues. CDR1 and CDR2 from the germline V gene are MNHNS and SASEGT. Trimming pared 9 bases from V and 3 bases from J, leaving 18 bases between.

This clonotype occurred once. This rearrangement joins TRBV7-2 to TRBJ1-2; possible D gene TRBD1, 6 bases. The CDR3 has 15 amino acids. Germline CDR1 and CDR2: SGHTA and FQGNSA. Trimming shortened V by 5 bases and J by 3 bases, and 16 bases separated the two germline ends. The CDR3 sequence: CASSPRGGAHYGYTF. CDR3 DNA sequence: TGTGCCAGCAGCCCCAGAGGGGGGGCCCACTATGGCTACACCTTC.

This clonotype was counted only a few times. The rearrangement links TRBV19 to TRBJ2-4, with TRBD1 as a possible D gene (6 bases). Germline assignment: CDR1 LNHDA and CDR2 SQIVND (reference sequence). V was shortened by 6 bases and J by 1 base, with 22 bases between the two germline ends. This CDR3 comprises 18 residues. The CDR3 coding sequence is TGTGCCAGTAGCGTACAGGGCAAAGTTGGTTCGGCCAAAAACATTCAGTACTTC. This encodes CASSVQGKVGSAKNIQYF.

As for this clonotype: As the CDR3 is not closed by the conserved phenylalanine or tryptophan, this likely results from a read error. The limits of the CDR3 on the DNA are not certain, so only TCRdb's listed CDR3 is given. CDR3 region: CASSLAGGHAKHY. The J gene is TRBJ2-5, the V gene TRBV7-8; TRBD1 reflects the table's D call only, with no check against the DNA. The CDR3 length equals 13 residues, ends included. Germline-derived CDR1 and CDR2 are SGHVS and FQNEAQ.

Note on this clonotype: The junction departs from germline at one end; a sequencing error may be responsible. This sequence joins TRBV15 and TRBJ2-1; D unresolved. The CDR3 is 14 residues long. Looked up from germline, CDR1 is LNHNV and CDR2 is YYDKDF (reference sequence). CDR3 sequence: CASSLGACHDTQCF. The DNA for the CDR3 is TGTGCCAGCAGCTTAGGCGCCTGCCACGATACCCAGTGCTTC.

This clonotype has more than one count but fewer than ten. The gene calls are TRBV9 and TRBJ2-7; D tentatively fits TRBD1 or TRBD2 (5 bases each). Trimming removed 2 bases at V and 3 bases at J, with 12 bases between. Germline V gene data show CDR1 as SGDLS and CDR2 as YYNGEE. The length of the CDR3 is 14 residues. The CDR3 loop is CASSVGPGNYEQYF. DNA for the CDR3: TGTGCCAGCAGCGTGGGACCGGGCAACTACGAGCAGTACTTC.

About this clonotype: Relative to the germline gene, one junction end is altered; a read error may explain this. J is TRBJ2-3 and V is TRBV7-2, with D uncertain. Looked up from germline, CDR1 is SGHTA and CDR2 is FQGNSA. The CDR3 consists of 14 residues. DNA for the CDR3: TGTGCCAGCAGCCAAGGCCTTGCAGGCGACACCACCTTCTTT. The encoded protein is CASSQGLAGDTTFF.

Only a few counts were recorded for this clonotype. The rearrangement joins TRBV15 to TRBJ2-2, with 7 bases matching TRBD2. V shed 8 bases and J 3 bases; nucleotides not matched to a gene: 0. Looked up from germline, CDR1 is LNHNV and CDR2 is YYDKDF (reference sequence). The CDR3 is made up of 12 amino acids. CDR3 in DNA: TGTGCCACCGGGGGGGACACCGGGGAGCTGTTTTTT. Amino acid sequence: CATGGDTGELFF.